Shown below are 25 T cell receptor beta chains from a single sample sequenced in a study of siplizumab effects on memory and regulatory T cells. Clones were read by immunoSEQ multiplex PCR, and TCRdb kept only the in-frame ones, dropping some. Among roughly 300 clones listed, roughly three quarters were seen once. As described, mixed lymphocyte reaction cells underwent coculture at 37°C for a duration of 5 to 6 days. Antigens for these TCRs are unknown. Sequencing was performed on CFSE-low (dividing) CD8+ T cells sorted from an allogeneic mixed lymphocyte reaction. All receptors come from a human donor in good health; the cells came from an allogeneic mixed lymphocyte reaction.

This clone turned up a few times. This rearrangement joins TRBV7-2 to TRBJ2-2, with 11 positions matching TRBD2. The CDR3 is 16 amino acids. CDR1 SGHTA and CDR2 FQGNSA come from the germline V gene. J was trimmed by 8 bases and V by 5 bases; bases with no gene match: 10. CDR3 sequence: CASSPELAGGSGELFF. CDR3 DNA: TGTGCCAGCAGCCCCGAGCTAGCGGGGGGTTCTGGGGAGCTGTTTTTT.

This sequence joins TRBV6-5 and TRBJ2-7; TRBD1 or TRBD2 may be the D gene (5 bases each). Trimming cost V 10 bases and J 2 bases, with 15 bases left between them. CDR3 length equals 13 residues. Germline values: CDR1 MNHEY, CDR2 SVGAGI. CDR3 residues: CATAAGTTYEQYF. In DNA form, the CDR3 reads TGTGCCACCGCGGCAGGGACCACCTACGAGCAGTACTTC.

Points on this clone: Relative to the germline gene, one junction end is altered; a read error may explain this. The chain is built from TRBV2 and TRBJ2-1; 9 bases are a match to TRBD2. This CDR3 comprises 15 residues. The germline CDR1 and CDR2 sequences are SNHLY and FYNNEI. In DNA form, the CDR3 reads TGTGCCAGCAGTGAATATAGCGGGGGTTACAGTGAGCAGTTCTTC. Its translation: CASSEYSGGYSEQFF.

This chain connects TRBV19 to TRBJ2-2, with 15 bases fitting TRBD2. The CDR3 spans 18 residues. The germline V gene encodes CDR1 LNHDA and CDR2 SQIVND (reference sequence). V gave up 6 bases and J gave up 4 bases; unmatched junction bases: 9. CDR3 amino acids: CASSRTSGGAWGTGELFF. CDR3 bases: TGTGCCAGTAGCAGGACTAGCGGGGGGGCTTGGGGCACCGGGGAGCTGTTTTTT. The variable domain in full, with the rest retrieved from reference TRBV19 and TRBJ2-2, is DGGITQSPKYLFRKEGQNVTLSCEQNLNHDAMYWYRQDPGQGLRLIYYSQIVNDFQKGDIAEGYSVSREKKESFPLTVTSAQKNPTAFYLCASSRTSGGAWGTGELFFGEGSRLTVL.

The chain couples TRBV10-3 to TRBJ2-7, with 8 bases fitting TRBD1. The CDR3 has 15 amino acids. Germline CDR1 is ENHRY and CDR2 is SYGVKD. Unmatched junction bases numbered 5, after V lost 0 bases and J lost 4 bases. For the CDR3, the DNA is TGTGCCATCAGTGAGTCGTCAGGGGGCTCTTACGAGCAGTACTTC. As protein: CAISESSGGSYEQYF.

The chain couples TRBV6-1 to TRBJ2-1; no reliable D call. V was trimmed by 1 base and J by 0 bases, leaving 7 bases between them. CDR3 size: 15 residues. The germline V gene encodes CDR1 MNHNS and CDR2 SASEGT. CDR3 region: CASSEDRVSYNEQFF. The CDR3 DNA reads TGTGCCAGCAGTGAAGATAGGGTCTCCTACAATGAGCAGTTCTTC.

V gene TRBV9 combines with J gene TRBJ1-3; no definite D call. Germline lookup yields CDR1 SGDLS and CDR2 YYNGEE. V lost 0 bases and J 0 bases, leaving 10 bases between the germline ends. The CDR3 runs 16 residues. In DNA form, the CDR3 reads TGTGCCAGCAGCGTAGGGGTAGGCTACTCTGGAAACACCATATATTTT. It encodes CASSVGVGYSGNTIYF.

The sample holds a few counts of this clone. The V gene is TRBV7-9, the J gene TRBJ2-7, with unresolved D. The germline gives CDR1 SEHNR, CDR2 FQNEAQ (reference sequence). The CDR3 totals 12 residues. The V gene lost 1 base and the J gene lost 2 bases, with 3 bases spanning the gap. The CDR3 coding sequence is TGTGCCAGCAGCTTAGATCCCTACGAGCAGTACTTC. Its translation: CASSLDPYEQYF.

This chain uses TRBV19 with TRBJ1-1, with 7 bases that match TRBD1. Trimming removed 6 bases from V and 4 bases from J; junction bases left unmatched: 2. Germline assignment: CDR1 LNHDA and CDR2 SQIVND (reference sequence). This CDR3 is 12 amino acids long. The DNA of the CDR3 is TGTGCCAGTAGCGACAGGGCCACTGAAGCTTTCTTT. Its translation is CASSDRATEAFF.

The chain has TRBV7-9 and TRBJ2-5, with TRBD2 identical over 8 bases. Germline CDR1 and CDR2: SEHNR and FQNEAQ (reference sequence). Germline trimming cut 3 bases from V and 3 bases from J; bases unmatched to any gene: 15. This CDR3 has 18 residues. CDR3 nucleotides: TGTGCCAGCAGCTTTCCCGAGACTAGCGTCGTTGGAAAAGAGACCCAGTACTTC. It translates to CASSFPETSVVGKETQYF.

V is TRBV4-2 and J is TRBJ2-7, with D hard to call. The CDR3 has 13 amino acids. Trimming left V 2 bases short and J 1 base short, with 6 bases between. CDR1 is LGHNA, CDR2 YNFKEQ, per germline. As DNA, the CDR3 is TGTGCCAGCAGCCAATGGGCGTCCTACGAGCAGTACTTC. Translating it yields CASSQWASYEQYF.

The CDR3 DNA follows: TGTGCCAGCAGCTTAGGACCGATCAATCAGCCCCAGCATTTT. Protein product: CASSLGPINQPQHF. J is TRBJ1-5 and V is TRBV7-9; D remains unclear. This CDR3 is 14 amino acids long. Germline CDR1 SEHNR, CDR2 FQNEAQ (reference sequence). The ends were cut back, 1 base at V and 3 bases at J, with 7 bases in the middle. The full variable domain, its missing parts supplied by reference TRBV7-9 and TRBJ1-5, is DTGVSQNPRHKITKRGQNVTFRCDPISEHNRLYWYRQTLGQGPEFLTYFQNEAQLEKSRLLSDRFSAERPKGSFSTLEIQRTEQGDSAMYLCASSLGPINQPQHFGDGTRLSIL.

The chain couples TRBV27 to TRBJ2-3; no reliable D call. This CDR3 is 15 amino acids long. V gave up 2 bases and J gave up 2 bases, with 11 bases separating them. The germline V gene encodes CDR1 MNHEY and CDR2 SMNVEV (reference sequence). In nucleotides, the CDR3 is TGTGCCAGCAGTTTAATAGGGTACCTCACAGATACGCAGTATTTT. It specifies CASSLIGYLTDTQYF.

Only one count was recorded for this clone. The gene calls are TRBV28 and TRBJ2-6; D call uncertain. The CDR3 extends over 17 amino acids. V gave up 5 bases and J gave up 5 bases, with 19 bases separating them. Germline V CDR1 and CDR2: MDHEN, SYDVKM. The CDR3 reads CASSMLLTQSRANVLTF. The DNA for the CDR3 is TGTGCCAGCAGTATGTTGTTGACACAAAGTCGGGCCAACGTCCTGACTTTC.

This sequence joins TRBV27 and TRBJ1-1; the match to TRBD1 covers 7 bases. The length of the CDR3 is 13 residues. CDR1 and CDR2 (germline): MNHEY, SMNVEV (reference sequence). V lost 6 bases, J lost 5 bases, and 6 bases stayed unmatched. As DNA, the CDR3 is TGTGCCAGCAGACCAACAGGGGAAACTGAAGCTTTCTTT. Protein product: CASRPTGETEAFF.

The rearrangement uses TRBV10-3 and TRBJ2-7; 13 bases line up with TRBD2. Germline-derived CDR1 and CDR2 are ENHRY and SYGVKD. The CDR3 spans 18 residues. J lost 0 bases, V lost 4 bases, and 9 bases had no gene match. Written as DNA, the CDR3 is TGTGCCATCAGTGGCCCACTAGCGGGGGGGACGAGCTCCTACGAGCAGTACTTC. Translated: CAISGPLAGGTSSYEQYF.

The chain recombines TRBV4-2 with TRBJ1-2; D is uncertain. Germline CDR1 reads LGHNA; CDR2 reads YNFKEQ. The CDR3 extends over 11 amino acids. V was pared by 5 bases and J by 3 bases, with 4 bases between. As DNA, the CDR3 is TGTGCCAGCAGCAGGGACTATGGCTACACCTTC. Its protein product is CASSRDYGYTF.

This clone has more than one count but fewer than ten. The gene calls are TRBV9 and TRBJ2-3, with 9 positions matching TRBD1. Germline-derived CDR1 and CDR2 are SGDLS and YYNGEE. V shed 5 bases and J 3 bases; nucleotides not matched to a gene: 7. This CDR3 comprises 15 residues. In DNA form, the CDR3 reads TGTGCCAGCAGTTCACGGACAGGGGAAACAGATACGCAGTATTTT. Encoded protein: CASSSRTGETDTQYF.

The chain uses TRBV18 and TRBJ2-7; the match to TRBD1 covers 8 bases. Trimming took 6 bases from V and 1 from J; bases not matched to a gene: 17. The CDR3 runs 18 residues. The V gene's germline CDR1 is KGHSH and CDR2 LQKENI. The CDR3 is CASSRHRQGTDLSYEQYF. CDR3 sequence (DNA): TGTGCCAGCTCTCGCCACAGACAGGGGACTGACCTATCCTACGAGCAGTACTTC.

CDR3: CASSLEGAGIKTQYF. The DNA of the CDR3 is TGTGCCAGCAGCTTAGAGGGTGCGGGTATAAAGACCCAGTACTTC. V is TRBV13 and J is TRBJ2-5; a weak D match, TRBD2 (5 bases). Per the germline V gene, CDR1 is PRHDT and CDR2 is FYEKMQ (reference sequence). With 1 base removed from V and 6 bases from J, the gap between germline ends came to 15 bases. This CDR3 region has 15 residues.

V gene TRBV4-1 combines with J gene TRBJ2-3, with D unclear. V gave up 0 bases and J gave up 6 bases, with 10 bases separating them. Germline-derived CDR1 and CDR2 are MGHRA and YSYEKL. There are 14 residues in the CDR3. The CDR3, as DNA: TGCGCCAGCAGCCAAGATTCGAGTGGGGATACGCAGTATTTT. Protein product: CASSQDSSGDTQYF.

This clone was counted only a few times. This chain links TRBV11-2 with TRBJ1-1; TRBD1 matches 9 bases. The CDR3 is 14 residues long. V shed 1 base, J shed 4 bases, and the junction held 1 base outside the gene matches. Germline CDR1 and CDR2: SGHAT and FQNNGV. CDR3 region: CASSLGDRATEAFF. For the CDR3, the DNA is TGTGCCAGCAGCTTAGGGGACAGGGCCACTGAAGCTTTCTTT.

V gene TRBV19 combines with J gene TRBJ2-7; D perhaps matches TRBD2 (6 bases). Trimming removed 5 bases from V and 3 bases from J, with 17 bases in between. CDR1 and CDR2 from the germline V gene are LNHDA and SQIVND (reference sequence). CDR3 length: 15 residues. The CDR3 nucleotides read TGTGCCAGTAGTCCGGCCGGAGGGCGGGGCTACGAGCAGTACTTC. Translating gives CASSPAGGRGYEQYF.

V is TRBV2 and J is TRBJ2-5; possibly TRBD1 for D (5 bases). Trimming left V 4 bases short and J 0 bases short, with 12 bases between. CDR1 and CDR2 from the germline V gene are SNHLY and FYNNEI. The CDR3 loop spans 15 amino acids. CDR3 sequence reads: CASSGFSGYQETQYF. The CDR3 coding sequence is TGTGCCAGCAGTGGATTTTCAGGGTACCAAGAGACCCAGTACTTC.

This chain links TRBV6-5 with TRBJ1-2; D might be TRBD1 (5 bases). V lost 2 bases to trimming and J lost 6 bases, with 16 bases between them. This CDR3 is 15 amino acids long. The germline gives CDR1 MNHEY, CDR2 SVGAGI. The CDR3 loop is CASSYQGTAADGYTF. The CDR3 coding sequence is TGTGCCAGCAGTTACCAAGGGACGGCCGCCGATGGCTACACCTTC.